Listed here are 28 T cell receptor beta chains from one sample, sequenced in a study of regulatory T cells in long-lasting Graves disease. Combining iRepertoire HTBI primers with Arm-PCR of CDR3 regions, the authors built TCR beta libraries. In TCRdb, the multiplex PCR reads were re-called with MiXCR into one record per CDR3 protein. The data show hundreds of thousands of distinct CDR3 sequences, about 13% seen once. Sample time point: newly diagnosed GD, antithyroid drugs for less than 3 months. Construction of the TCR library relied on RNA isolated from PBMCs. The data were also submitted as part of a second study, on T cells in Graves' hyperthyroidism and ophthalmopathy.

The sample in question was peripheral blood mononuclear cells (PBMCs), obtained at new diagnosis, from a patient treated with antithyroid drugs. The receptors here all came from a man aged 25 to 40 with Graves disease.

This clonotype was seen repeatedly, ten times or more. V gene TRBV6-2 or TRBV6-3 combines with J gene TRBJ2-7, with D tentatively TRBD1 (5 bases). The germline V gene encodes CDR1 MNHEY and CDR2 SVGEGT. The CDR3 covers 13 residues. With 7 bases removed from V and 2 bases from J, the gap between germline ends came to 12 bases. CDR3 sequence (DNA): TGTGCCAGCATTGGGGCGAAGGCCTACGAGCAGTACTTC. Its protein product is CASIGAKAYEQYF.

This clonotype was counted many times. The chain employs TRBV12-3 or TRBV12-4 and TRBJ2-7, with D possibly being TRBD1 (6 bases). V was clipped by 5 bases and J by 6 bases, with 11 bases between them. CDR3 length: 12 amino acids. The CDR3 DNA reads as TGTGCCAGCAGTCTTACAGGGTTCGAGCAGTACTTC. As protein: CASSLTGFEQYF.

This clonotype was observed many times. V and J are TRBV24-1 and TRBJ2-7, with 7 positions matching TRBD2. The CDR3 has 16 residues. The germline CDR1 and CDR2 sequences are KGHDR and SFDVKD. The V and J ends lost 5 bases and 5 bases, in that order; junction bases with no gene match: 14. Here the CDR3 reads CATSGHIPGGQDEQYF. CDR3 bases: TGTGCCACCAGTGGTCATATCCCGGGAGGTCAGGACGAGCAGTACTTC.

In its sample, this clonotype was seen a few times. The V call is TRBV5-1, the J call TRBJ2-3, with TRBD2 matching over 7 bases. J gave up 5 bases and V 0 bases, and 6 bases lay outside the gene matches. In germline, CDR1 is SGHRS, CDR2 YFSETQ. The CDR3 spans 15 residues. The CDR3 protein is CASSLALAEVDTQYF. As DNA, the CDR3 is TGCGCCAGCAGCTTGGCGCTAGCGGAGGTAGATACGCAGTATTTT. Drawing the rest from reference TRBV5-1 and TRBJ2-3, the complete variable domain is KAGVTQTPRYLIKTRGQQVTLSCSPISGHRSVSWYQQTPGQGLQFLFEYFSETQRNKGNFPGRFSGRQFSNSRSEMNVSTLELGDSALYLCASSLALAEVDTQYFGPGTRLTVL.

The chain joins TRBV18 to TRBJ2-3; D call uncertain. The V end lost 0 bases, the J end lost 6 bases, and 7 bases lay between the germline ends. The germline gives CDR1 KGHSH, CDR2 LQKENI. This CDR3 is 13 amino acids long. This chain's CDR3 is CASSPPIGDTQYF. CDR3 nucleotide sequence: TGTGCCAGCTCACCACCGATTGGTGATACGCAGTATTTT.

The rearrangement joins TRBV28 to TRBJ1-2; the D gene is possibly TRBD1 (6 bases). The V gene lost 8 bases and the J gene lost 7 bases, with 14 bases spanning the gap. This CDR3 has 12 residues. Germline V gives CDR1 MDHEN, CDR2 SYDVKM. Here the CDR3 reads CASLGRGPGYTF. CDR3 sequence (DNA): TGTGCCAGCCTAGGGCGGGGGCCTGGCTACACCTTC.

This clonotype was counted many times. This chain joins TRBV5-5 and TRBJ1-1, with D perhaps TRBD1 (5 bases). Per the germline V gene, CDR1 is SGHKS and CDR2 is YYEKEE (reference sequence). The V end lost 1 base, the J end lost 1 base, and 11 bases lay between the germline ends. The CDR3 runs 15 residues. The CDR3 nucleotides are TGTGCCAGCAGCTTGTTCAGCGGGACGAACACTGAAGCTTTCTTT. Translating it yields CASSLFSGTNTEAFF.

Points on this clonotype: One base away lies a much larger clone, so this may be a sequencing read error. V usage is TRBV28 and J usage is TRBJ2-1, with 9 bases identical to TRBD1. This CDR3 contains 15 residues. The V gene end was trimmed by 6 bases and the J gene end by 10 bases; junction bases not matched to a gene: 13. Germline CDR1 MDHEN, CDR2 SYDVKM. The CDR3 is CASRTGGAGGDEQFF. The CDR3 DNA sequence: TGTGCCAGCAGAACAGGGGGCGCTGGGGGGGACGAGCAGTTCTTC.

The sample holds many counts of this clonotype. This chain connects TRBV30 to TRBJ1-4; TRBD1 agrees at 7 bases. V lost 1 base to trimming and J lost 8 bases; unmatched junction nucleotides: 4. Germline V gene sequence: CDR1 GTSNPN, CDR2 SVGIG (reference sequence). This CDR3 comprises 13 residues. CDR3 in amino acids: CAWSGTGREKLFF. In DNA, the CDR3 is TGTGCCTGGAGTGGGACAGGAAGAGAAAAACTGTTTTTT. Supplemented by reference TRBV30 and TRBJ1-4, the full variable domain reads SQTIHQWPATLVQPVGSPLSLECTVEGTSNPNLYWYRQAAGRGLQLLFYSVGIGQISSEVPQNLSASRPQDRQFILSSKKLLLSDSGFYLCAWSGTGREKLFFGSGTQLSVL.

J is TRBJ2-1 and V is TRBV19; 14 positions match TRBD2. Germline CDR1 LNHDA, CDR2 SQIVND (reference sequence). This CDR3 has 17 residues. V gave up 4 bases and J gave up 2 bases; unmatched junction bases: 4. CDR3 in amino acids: CASSKGLAGVTYNEQFF. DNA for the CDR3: TGTGCCAGTAGTAAGGGACTAGCGGGAGTGACCTACAATGAGCAGTTCTTC. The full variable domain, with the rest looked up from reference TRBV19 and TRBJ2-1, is DGGITQSPKYLFRKEGQNVTLSCEQNLNHDAMYWYRQDPGQGLRLIYYSQIVNDFQKGDIAEGYSVSREKKESFPLTVTSAQKNPTAFYLCASSKGLAGVTYNEQFFGPGTRLTVL.

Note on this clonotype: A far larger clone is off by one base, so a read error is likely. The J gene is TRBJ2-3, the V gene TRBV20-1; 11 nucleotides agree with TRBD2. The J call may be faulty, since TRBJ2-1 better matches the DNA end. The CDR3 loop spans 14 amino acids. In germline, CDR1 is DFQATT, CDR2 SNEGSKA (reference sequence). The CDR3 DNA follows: TGCAGTGCTAGAGCAACTAGCGGGAGCCTTGAGCAGTTCTTC. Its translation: CSARATSGSLEQFF.

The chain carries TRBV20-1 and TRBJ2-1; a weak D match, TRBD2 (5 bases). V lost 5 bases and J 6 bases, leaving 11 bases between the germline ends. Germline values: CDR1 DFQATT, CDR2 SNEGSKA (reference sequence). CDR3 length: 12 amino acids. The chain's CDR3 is CSAFTRSNEQFF. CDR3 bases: TGCAGTGCTTTTACTAGATCCAATGAGCAGTTCTTC.

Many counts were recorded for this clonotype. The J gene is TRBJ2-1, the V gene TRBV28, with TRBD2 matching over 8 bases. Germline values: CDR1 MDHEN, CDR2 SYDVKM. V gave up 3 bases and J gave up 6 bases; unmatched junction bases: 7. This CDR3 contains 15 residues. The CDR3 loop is CASSFDSGGINEQFF. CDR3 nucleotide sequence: TGTGCCAGCAGTTTCGACTCGGGAGGGATCAATGAGCAGTTCTTC. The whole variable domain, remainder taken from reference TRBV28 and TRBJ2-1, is DVKVTQSSRYLVKRTGEKVFLECVQDMDHENMFWYRQDPGLGLRLIYFSYDVKMKEKGDIPEGYSVSREKKERFSLILESASTNQTSMYLCASSFDSGGINEQFFGPGTRLTVL.

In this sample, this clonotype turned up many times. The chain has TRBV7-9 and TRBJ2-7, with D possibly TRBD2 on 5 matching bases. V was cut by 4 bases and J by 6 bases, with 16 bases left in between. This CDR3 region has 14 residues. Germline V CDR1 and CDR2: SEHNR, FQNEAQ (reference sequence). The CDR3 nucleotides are TGTGCCAGCAGCTCAGATCGGGGTCCGAGCGAGCAGTACTTC. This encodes CASSSDRGPSEQYF. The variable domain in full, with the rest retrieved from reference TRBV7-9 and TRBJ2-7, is DTGVSQNPRHKITKRGQNVTFRCDPISEHNRLYWYRQTLGQGPEFLTYFQNEAQLEKSRLLSDRFSAERPKGSFSTLEIQRTEQGDSAMYLCASSSDRGPSEQYFGPGTRLTVT.

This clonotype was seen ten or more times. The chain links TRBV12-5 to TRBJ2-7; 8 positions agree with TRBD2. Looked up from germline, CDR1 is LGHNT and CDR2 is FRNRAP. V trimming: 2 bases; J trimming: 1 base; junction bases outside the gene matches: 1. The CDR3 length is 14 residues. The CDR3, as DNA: TGTGCTAGTGGTTTGCTAGCGGGTTCCTACGAGCAGTACTTC. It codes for CASGLLAGSYEQYF. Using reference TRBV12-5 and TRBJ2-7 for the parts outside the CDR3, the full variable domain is DARVTQTPRHKVTEMGQEVTMRCQPILGHNTVFWYRQTMMQGLELLAYFRNRAPLDDSGMPKDRFSAEMPDATLATLKIQPSEPRDSAVYFCASGLLAGSYEQYFGPGTRLTVT.

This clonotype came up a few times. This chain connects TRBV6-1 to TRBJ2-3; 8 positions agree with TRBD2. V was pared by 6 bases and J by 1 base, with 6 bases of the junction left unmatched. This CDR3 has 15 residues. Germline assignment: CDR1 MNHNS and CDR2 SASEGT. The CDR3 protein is CASSDPAGGTDTQYF. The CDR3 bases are TGTGCCAGCAGCGACCCAGCGGGAGGCACAGATACGCAGTATTTT.

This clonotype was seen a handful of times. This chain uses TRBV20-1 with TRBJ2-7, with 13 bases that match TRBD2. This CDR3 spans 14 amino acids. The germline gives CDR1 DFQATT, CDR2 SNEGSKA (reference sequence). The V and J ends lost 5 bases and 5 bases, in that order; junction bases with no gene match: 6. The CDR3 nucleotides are TGCAGTGCTCGGACTAGCGGGAGAATTCACGAGCAGTACTTC. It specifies CSARTSGRIHEQYF.

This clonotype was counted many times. CDR3 sequence (DNA): TGTGCCACCGTTAGCGGGAGCGGCGGGGAACACAATGAGCAGTTCTTC. Encoded protein: CATVSGSGGEHNEQFF. The rearrangement joins TRBV15 to TRBJ2-1, with 9 bases identical to TRBD2. The CDR3 extends over 16 amino acids. Per the germline V gene, CDR1 is LNHNV and CDR2 is YYDKDF (reference sequence). J gave up 5 bases and V 8 bases, and 13 bases lay outside the gene matches.

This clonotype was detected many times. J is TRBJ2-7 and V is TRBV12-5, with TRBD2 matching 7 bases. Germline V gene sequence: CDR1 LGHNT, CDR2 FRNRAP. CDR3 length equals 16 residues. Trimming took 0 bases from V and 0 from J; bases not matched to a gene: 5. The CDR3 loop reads CASGLVGLADSYEQYF. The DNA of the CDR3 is TGTGCTAGTGGTTTGGTAGGGCTAGCGGACTCCTACGAGCAGTACTTC.

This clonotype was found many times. CDR3: CASSAGLAGQDGTGELFF. As DNA, the CDR3 is TGTGCCAGCAGTGCGGGACTAGCGGGACAAGACGGCACCGGGGAGCTGTTTTTT. The rearrangement uses TRBV6-1 and TRBJ2-2, with 13 bases that match TRBD2. Germline CDR1 is MNHNS and CDR2 is SASEGT. The V segment lost 4 bases and the J segment 4 bases; nucleotides outside the gene matches: 9. CDR3 length: 18 residues.

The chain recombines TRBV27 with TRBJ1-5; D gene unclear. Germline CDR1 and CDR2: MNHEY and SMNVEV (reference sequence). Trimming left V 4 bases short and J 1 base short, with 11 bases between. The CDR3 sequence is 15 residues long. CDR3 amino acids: CASSSFLGSNQPQHF. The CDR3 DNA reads TGTGCCAGCAGTTCCTTTTTGGGGAGCAATCAGCCCCAGCATTTT.

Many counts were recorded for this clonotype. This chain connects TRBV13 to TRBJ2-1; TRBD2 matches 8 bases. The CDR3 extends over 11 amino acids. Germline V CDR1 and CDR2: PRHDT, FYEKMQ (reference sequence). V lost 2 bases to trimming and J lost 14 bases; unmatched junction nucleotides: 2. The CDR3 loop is CASSLQREKFF. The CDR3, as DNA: TGTGCCAGCAGCTTACAGCGGGAGAAGTTCTTC.

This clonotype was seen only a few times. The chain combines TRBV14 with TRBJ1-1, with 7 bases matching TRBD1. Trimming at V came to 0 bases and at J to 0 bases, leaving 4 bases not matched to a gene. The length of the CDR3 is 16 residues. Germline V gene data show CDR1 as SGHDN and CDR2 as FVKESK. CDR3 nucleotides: TGTGCCAGCAGCCAAGATATTGGGACAGTGAACACTGAAGCTTTCTTT. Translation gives CASSQDIGTVNTEAFF.

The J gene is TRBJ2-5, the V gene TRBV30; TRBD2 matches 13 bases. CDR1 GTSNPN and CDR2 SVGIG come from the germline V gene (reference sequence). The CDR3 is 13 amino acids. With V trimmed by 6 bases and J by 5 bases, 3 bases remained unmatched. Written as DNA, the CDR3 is TGTGCCTGTACTAGCGGGAGGGGGGAGACCCAGTACTTC. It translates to CACTSGRGETQYF.

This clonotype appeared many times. CDR3 in DNA: TGTGCCAGCTCACCAATGGGCAGGAGCTATCAGCCCCAGCATTTT. As protein: CASSPMGRSYQPQHF. The chain links TRBV18 to TRBJ1-5, with D hard to call. Trimming took off 2 bases at V and 5 bases at J, with 13 bases between the two ends. Germline assignment: CDR1 KGHSH and CDR2 LQKENI. This CDR3 comprises 15 residues.

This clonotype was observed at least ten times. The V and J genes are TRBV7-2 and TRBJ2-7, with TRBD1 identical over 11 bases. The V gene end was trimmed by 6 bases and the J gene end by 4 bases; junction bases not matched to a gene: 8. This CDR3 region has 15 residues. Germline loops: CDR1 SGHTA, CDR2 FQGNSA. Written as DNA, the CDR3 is TGTGCCAGCAGAGGACAGGGGGCGCAAGGTTACGAGCAGTACTTC. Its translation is CASRGQGAQGYEQYF.

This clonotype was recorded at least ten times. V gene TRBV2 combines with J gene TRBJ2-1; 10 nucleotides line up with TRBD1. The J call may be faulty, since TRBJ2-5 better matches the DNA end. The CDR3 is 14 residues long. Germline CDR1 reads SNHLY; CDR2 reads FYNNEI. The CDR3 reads CASRGTGVQETQYF. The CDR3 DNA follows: TGTGCCAGCAGGGGGACAGGGGTGCAAGAGACCCAGTACTTC.

CDR3: CASSPAGTSGRYEQYF. CDR3 bases: TGTGCCAGCAGTCCGGCCGGGACTAGCGGGAGGTACGAGCAGTACTTC. This chain uses TRBV12-3 or TRBV12-4 with TRBJ2-7; 15 nucleotides align to TRBD2. CDR3 length: 16 amino acids. V trimming: 5 bases; J trimming: 4 bases; junction bases outside the gene matches: 6.